Shown below are 19 T cell receptor beta chains from a single sample sequenced in a study of OX40 agonist ivuxolimab in advanced cancers. The method was immunoSEQ multiplex PCR; TCRdb's version includes in-frame clones alone and lacks a portion of them. The sample has under 140,000 clones, roughly 89% seen once. Here the sequenced sample was CD4+ or CD8+ T cells sorted from blood, taken in a trial of the OX40 agonist ivuxolimab. All receptors come from an adult with an advanced solid tumor such as melanoma, head and neck, liver or kidney cancer.

V and J are TRBV5-6 and TRBJ2-7; D might be TRBD1 (6 bases). V shed 2 bases and J shed 2 bases, with 11 bases lying between them. The CDR3 spans 14 residues. Germline V gene lookup returns CDR1 SGHDT and CDR2 YYEEEE. The CDR3 protein is CASSFQGQTYEQYF. As DNA, the CDR3 is TGTGCCAGCAGCTTCCAGGGGCAAACCTACGAGCAGTACTTC.

This sequence joins TRBV12-5 and TRBJ2-1; D is uncertain. Between the trimmed V and J ends, which lost 5 bases and 4 bases, there was a span of 18 bases. The CDR3 is 16 amino acids. Germline assignment: CDR1 LGHNT and CDR2 FRNRAP. The CDR3 sequence: CASGLPSYRLYNEQFF. The DNA of the CDR3 is TGTGCTAGTGGTCTTCCTTCTTACCGATTGTACAATGAGCAGTTCTTC.

This rearrangement joins TRBV30 to TRBJ1-2, with TRBD1 as a possible D gene (6 bases). CDR3 length: 13 amino acids. The V and J ends lost 6 bases and 0 bases respectively, with 11 bases between them. Looked up from germline, CDR1 is GTSNPN and CDR2 is SVGIG (reference sequence). CDR3 amino acids: CACQGTTNYGYTF. CDR3 DNA sequence: TGTGCCTGCCAGGGGACGACTAACTATGGCTACACCTTC.

CDR3 bases: TGTGCCTGGAGCTTCCAGGGTGTCGGGGAGCTGTTTTTT. This codes for CAWSFQGVGELFF. The gene calls are TRBV30 and TRBJ2-2; D possibly corresponds to TRBD1 (5 bases). This CDR3 region has 13 residues. Trimming pared 3 bases from V and 7 bases from J, leaving 12 bases between. Germline lookup yields CDR1 GTSNPN and CDR2 SVGIG (reference sequence).

In DNA form, the CDR3 reads TGTGCCAGTAGTATAACCTACAATGAGCAGTTCTTC. It encodes CASSITYNEQFF. The chain uses TRBV19 and TRBJ2-1; no clear D gene. The CDR3 is 12 amino acids. CDR1 is LNHDA, CDR2 SQIVND, per germline (reference sequence). V lost 2 bases and J 2 bases, leaving 1 base between the germline ends. The whole variable domain, remainder taken from reference TRBV19 and TRBJ2-1, is DGGITQSPKYLFRKEGQNVTLSCEQNLNHDAMYWYRQDPGQGLRLIYYSQIVNDFQKGDIAEGYSVSREKKESFPLTVTSAQKNPTAFYLCASSITYNEQFFGPGTRLTVL.

In its sample, this clone was seen once. CDR3 protein: CASSWTYQETQYF. In DNA, the CDR3 is TGTGCCAGCAGTTGGACATACCAAGAGACCCAGTACTTC. The chain joins TRBV6-5 to TRBJ2-5, with D possibly being TRBD1 (5 bases). The germline V gene has CDR1 MNHEY and CDR2 SVGAGI. V lost 4 bases and J 0 bases, leaving 6 bases between the germline ends. CDR3 length: 13 residues.

The gene calls are TRBV5-1 and TRBJ1-1; D perhaps matches TRBD1 (5 bases). V shed 0 bases and J shed 1 base, with 10 bases lying between them. CDR3 size: 15 residues. CDR1 is SGHRS and CDR2 is YFSETQ in the germline V gene. CDR3 sequence (DNA): TGCGCCAGCAGCTTGGCCTCAGGGCCGAACACTGAAGCTTTCTTT. Its translation: CASSLASGPNTEAFF. Complete variable domain (other parts from reference TRBV5-1 and TRBJ1-1): KAGVTQTPRYLIKTRGQQVTLSCSPISGHRSVSWYQQTPGQGLQFLFEYFSETQRNKGNFPGRFSGRQFSNSRSEMNVSTLELGDSALYLCASSLASGPNTEAFFGQGTRLTVV.

The rearrangement links TRBV6-6 to TRBJ2-7; D gene unclear. Trimming removed 5 bases at V and 7 bases at J, with 9 bases between. The CDR3 is 11 amino acids. From germline, CDR1 is MNHNY and CDR2 SVGAGI (reference sequence). The CDR3 is CASSGVGEQYF. CDR3 DNA: TGTGCCAGCAGTGGGGTTGGTGAGCAGTACTTC.

The gene calls are TRBV7-9 and TRBJ2-3; TRBD2 might be the D (6 bases). The length of the CDR3 is 13 residues. Trimming cost V 1 base and J 4 bases, with 6 bases left between them. Germline CDR1 is SEHNR and CDR2 is FQNEAQ (reference sequence). CDR3 sequence: CASSLGGADTQYF. The CDR3 bases are TGTGCCAGCAGCTTAGGGGGGGCAGATACGCAGTATTTT.

The V and J genes are TRBV19 and TRBJ2-2; weak D call: TRBD1 (5 bases). There are 14 residues in the CDR3. V dropped 7 bases and J dropped 2 bases, with 11 bases sitting between them. In germline, CDR1 is LNHDA, CDR2 SQIVND (reference sequence). The CDR3, as DNA: TGTGCCAGTAATCGGCAGGGAAACACCGGGGAGCTGTTTTTT. Translating it yields CASNRQGNTGELFF.

Notes on this clone: This sample also contains other DNA sequences that code for the same CDR3. The V and J genes are TRBV6-5 and TRBJ2-5, with D possibly being TRBD2 (5 bases). There are 12 residues in the CDR3. Germline lookup yields CDR1 MNHEY and CDR2 SVGAGI. V was clipped by 6 bases and J by 5 bases, with 10 bases between them. DNA of the CDR3: TGTGCCAGCAGCCGGACTGGGGAGACCCAGTACTTC. Its translation: CASSRTGETQYF.

The chain links TRBV9 to TRBJ1-1; D is unresolved. Trimming cost V 4 bases and J 7 bases, with 23 bases left between them. CDR3 length: 16 residues. Germline lookup yields CDR1 SGDLS and CDR2 YYNGEE. The CDR3 DNA sequence: TGTGCCAGCAGCCCCCGCCCCCTTCTCAGGAGCCATGAAGCTTTCTTT. It yields the protein CASSPRPLLRSHEAFF.

V is TRBV7-9 and J is TRBJ1-1, with TRBD1 identical over 8 bases. V shed 2 bases and J 4 bases; nucleotides not matched to a gene: 6. The germline CDR1 and CDR2 sequences are SEHNR and FQNEAQ (reference sequence). The CDR3 is 15 amino acids. CDR3 residues: CASSLLATGGTEAFF. The CDR3 region has the DNA TGTGCCAGCAGCTTACTGGCTACAGGGGGCACTGAAGCTTTCTTT. The variable domain in full, with the rest retrieved from reference TRBV7-9 and TRBJ1-1, is DTGVSQNPRHKITKRGQNVTFRCDPISEHNRLYWYRQTLGQGPEFLTYFQNEAQLEKSRLLSDRFSAERPKGSFSTLEIQRTEQGDSAMYLCASSLLATGGTEAFFGQGTRLTVV.

The J gene is TRBJ1-1, the V gene TRBV7-2, with TRBD1 as a possible D gene (6 bases). Trimming removed 10 bases from V and 6 bases from J, with 18 bases in between. Germline V lookup: CDR1 SGHTA, CDR2 FQGNSA. This CDR3 is built from 13 residues. CDR3: CAIREGGGAEAFF. The CDR3 nucleotides read TGTGCCATCCGAGAAGGGGGGGGAGCTGAAGCTTTCTTT. The variable domain in full, completed from reference TRBV7-2 and TRBJ1-1, reads GAGVSQSPSNKVTEKGKDVELRCDPISGHTALYWYRQSLGQGLEFLIYFQGNSAPDKSGLPSDRFSAERTGGSVSTLTIQRTQQEDSAVYLCAIREGGGAEAFFGQGTRLTVV.

This chain uses TRBV19 with TRBJ1-3; 8 positions agree with TRBD1. This CDR3 has 17 residues. V lost 6 bases, J lost 0 bases, and 10 bases stayed unmatched. In germline, CDR1 is LNHDA, CDR2 SQIVND (reference sequence). The CDR3, as DNA: TGTGCCAGTAGCCTTGCCAGGGGGCTACCCTCTGGAAACACCATATATTTT. Protein sequence: CASSLARGLPSGNTIYF.

This clone was seen a handful of times. The rearrangement links TRBV19 to TRBJ1-1, with D hard to call. Germline V gene sequence: CDR1 LNHDA, CDR2 SQIVND (reference sequence). The CDR3 length is 14 residues. V shed 5 bases and J shed 3 bases, with 13 bases lying between them. The CDR3 loop reads CASSRASRDTEAFF. The CDR3 DNA sequence: TGTGCCAGTAGTCGAGCCTCGAGGGACACTGAAGCTTTCTTT.

This clone appeared once. The chain couples TRBV11-2 to TRBJ2-5; 10 bases fit TRBD1. The V and J ends lost 4 bases and 7 bases, in that order; junction bases with no gene match: 12. Looked up from germline, CDR1 is SGHAT and CDR2 is FQNNGV. The CDR3 loop spans 16 amino acids. The CDR3 region is CASSSPGQGSEATQYF. The CDR3, as DNA: TGTGCCAGCAGCTCTCCGGGACAGGGGTCTGAGGCGACCCAGTACTTC.

The chain carries TRBV30 and TRBJ2-5, with D possibly TRBD1 on 5 matching bases. The CDR3 spans 13 residues. V lost 2 bases to trimming and J lost 3 bases, with 10 bases between them. Germline V gene lookup returns CDR1 GTSNPN and CDR2 SVGIG (reference sequence). The CDR3 nucleotides are TGTGCCTGGAGTCGCGACAGCGAAGAGACCCAGTACTTC. It yields the protein CAWSRDSEETQYF.

The chain couples TRBV6-5 to TRBJ2-7, with a tentative D call TRBD2 (6 bases). The CDR3 consists of 13 residues. CDR1 is MNHEY, CDR2 SVGAGI, per germline. V was cut by 8 bases and J by 6 bases, with 17 bases left in between. This chain's CDR3 is CASGRRRAGEQYF. CDR3 DNA: TGTGCCAGCGGGAGGAGAAGGGCAGGCGAGCAGTACTTC.